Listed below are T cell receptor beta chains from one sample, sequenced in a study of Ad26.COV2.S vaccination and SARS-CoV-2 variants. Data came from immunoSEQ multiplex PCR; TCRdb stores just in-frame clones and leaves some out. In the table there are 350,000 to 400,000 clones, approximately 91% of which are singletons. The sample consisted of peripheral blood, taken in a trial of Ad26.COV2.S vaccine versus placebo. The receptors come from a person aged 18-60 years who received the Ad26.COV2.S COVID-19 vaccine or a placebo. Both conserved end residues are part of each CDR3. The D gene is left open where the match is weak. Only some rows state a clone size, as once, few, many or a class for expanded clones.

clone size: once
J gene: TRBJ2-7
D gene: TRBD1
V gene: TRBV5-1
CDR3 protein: CASSRRSDRGSYEQYF
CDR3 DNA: TGCGCCAGCAGCCGACGCTCGGACAGGGGGTCCTACGAGCAGTACTTC

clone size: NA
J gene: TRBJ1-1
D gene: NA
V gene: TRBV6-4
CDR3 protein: CASSFGARGDTEAFF
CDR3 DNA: TGTGCCAGCAGTTTTGGGGCCCGAGGGGACACTGAAGCTTTCTTT

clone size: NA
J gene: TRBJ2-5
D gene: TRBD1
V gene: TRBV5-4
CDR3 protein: CASSPRDREETQYF
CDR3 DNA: TGTGCCAGCAGCCCCCGGGACAGGGAAGAGACCCAGTACTTC

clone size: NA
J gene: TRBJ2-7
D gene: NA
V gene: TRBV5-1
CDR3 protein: CASSLLGNAYEQYF
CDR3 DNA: TGCGCCAGCAGCTTGCTAGGGAACGCCTACGAGCAGTACTTC

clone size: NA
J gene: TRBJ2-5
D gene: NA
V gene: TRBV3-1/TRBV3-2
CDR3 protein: CASSHQSLETQYF
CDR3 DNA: TGTGCCAGCAGCCACCAAAGCTTGGAGACCCAGTACTTC

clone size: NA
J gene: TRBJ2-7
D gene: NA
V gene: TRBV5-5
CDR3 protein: CASSLGPSPYEQYF
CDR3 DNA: TGTGCCAGCAGCTTGGGTCCGTCCCCCTACGAGCAGTACTTC

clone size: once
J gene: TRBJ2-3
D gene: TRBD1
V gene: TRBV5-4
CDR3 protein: CASSRGLDRGGADTQYF
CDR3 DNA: TGTGCCAGCAGCCGCGGCCTAGACAGGGGAGGTGCAGATACGCAGTATTTT

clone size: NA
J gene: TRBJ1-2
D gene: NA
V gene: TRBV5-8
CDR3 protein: CASSKDTNYGYTF
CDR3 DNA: TGTGCCAGCAGCAAAGACACTAACTATGGCTACACCTTC

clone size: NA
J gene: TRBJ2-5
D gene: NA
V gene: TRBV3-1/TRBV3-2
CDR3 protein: CASGLYQETQYF
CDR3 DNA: TGTGCCAGCGGATTGTACCAAGAGACCCAGTACTTC

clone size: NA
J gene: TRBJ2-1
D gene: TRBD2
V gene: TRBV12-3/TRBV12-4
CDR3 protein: CAARLAGINEQFF
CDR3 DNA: TGTGCCGCCCGACTAGCGGGTATCAATGAGCAGTTCTTC

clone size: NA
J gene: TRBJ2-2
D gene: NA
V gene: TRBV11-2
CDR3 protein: CASSLLNTGELFF
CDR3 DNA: TGTGCCAGCAGTCTTCTCAACACCGGGGAGCTGTTTTTT

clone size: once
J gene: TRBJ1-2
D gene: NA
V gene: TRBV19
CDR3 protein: CASSISAGSGYTF
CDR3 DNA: TGTGCCAGTAGTATTTCGGCAGGTTCCGGCTACACCTTC

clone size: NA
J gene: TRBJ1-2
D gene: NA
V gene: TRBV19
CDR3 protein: CASTLTGSYGYTF
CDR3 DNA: TGTGCCAGTACCCTGACGGGAAGCTATGGCTACACCTTC

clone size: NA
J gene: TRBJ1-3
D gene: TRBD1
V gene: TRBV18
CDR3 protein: CASSPTGAGNTIYF
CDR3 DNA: TGTGCCAGCTCACCGACAGGGGCTGGAAACACCATATATTTT

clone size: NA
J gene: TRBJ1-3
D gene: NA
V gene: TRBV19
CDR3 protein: CASSPFFSSGNTIYF
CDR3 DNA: TGTGCCAGTAGTCCCTTTTTTAGCTCTGGAAACACCATATATTTT

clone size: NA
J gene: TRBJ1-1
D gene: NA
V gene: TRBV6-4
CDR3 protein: CASSDSTGKQAFF
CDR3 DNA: TGTGCCAGCAGTGACTCGACTGGGAAACAAGCTTTCTTT

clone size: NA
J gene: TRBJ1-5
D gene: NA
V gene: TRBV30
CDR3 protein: CAWSGQGNQPQHF
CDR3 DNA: TGTGCCTGGAGTGGACAGGGCAATCAGCCCCAGCATTTT

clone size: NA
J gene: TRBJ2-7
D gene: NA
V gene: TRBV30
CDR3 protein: CAWSDSYYEQYF
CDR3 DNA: TGTGCCTGGAGCGACAGCTACTACGAGCAGTACTTC

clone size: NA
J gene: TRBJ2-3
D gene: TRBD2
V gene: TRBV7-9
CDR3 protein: CASSPGLAGATKSTDTQYF
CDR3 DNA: TGTGCCAGCAGCCCGGGACTAGCGGGGGCCACGAAAAGCACAGATACGCAGTATTTT

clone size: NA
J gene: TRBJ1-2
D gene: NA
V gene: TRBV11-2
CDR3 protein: CASRSDSDGYTF
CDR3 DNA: TGTGCCAGCAGATCAGACTCTGATGGCTACACCTTC

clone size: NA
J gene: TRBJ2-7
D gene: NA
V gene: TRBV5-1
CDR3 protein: CASRGGEYEQYF
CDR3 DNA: TGCGCCAGCAGGGGCGGGGAATACGAGCAGTACTTC

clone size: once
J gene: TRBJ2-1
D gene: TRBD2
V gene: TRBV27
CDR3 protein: CASSWSGAYNEQFF
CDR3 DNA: TGTGCCAGCAGTTGGAGCGGGGCCTACAATGAGCAGTTCTTC

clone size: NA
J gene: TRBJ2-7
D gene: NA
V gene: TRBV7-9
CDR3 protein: CASSSARVPNYEQYF
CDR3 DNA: TGTGCCAGCAGCTCCGCCCGGGTCCCGAACTACGAGCAGTACTTC

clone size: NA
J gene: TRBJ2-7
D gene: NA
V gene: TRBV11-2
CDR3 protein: CASSRWSGTYEQYF
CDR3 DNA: TGTGCCAGCAGCCGCTGGAGTGGGACGTACGAGCAGTACTTC

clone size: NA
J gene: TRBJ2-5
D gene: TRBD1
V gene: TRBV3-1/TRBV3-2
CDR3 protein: CASSRPTGTGQETQYF
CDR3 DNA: TGTGCCAGCAGCAGACCGACCGGGACAGGGCAAGAGACCCAGTACTTC

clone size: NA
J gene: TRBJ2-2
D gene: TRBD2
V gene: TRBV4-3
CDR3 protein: CASSQYGAGGRNTGELFF
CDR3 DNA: TGCGCCAGCAGCCAATACGGAGCGGGGGGTCGTAACACCGGGGAGCTGTTTTTT

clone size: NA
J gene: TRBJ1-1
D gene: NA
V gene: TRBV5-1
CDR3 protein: CASSLTAGTEAFF
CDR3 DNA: TGCGCCAGCAGCTTGACAGCAGGAACTGAAGCTTTCTTT

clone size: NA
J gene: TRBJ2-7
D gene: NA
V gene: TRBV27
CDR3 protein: CASSPLGPPRDEQYF
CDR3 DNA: TGTGCCAGCAGTCCCCTCGGACCCCCTCGAGACGAGCAGTACTTC

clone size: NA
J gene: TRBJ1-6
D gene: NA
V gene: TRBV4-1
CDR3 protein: CASSQGPQAKRGGSPLHF
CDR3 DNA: TGCGCCAGCAGCCAAGGCCCACAGGCCAAACGAGGAGGTTCACCCCTCCACTTT

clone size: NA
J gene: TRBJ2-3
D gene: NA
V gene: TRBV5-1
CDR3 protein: CASSQKQGTDTQYF
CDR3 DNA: TGCGCCAGCAGCCAAAAACAGGGAACAGATACGCAGTATTTT

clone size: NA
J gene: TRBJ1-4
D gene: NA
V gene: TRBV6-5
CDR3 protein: CASRQGSGVQEKLFF
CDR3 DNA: TGTGCCAGCAGACAAGGGTCCGGGGTCCAGGAAAAACTGTTTTTT

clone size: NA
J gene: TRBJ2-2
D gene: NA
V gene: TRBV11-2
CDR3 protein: CASFTAPGELFF
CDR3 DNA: TGTGCCAGCTTCACAGCTCCCGGGGAGCTGTTTTTT

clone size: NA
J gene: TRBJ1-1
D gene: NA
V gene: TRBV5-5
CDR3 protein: CASSLDPVGTEAFF
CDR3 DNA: TGTGCCAGCAGCCTGGACCCGGTTGGGACTGAAGCTTTCTTT

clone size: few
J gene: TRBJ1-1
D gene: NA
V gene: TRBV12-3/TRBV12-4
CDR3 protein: CASRDPATEAFF
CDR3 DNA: TGTGCCAGCAGAGACCCAGCTACTGAAGCTTTCTTT